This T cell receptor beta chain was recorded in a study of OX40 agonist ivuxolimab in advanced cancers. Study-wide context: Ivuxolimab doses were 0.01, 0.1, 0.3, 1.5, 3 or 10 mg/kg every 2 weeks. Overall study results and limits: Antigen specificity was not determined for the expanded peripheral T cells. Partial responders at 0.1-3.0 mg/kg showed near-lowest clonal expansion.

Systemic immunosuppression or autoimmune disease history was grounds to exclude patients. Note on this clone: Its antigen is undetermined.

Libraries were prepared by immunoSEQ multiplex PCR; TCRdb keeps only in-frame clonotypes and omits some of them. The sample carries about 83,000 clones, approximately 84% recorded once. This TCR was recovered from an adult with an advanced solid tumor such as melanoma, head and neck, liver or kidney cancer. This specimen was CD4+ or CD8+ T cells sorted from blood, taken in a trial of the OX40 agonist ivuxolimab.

The CDR3: CASSWDRGNTEAFF. CDR3 bases: TGTGCCAGCAGCTGGGACAGGGGGAACACTGAAGCTTTCTTT. V usage is TRBV5-4 and J usage is TRBJ1-1, with TRBD1 matching over 10 bases. CDR1 is SGHNT and CDR2 is YYREEE in the germline V gene (reference sequence). V gave up 3 bases and J gave up 1 base; unmatched junction bases: 0. This CDR3 comprises 14 residues.